The 17 T cell receptor beta chains given below trace back to one sample, sequenced in a study of PD-L1 blockade in urothelial cancer. As to time point: pretreatment peripheral blood. The protocol was immunoSEQ multiplex PCR, while the TCRdb copy is restricted to in-frame clones and leaves out a portion. Of tens of thousands of clones in the sample, around 90% were seen once. Sequences were derived from PBMCs, sampled around atezolizumab (anti-PD-L1) treatment. The receptors shown here come from an older woman with urothelial cancer.

V and J are TRBV29-1 and TRBJ2-1; 8 nucleotides match TRBD2. CDR3 length: 13 amino acids. Germline loops: CDR1 SQVTM, CDR2 ANQGSEA. After removal of 7 bases from V and 8 bases from J, the junction contained 10 bases not matched to a gene. This chain's CDR3 is CSAAGGGLDEQFF. The CDR3 region has the DNA TGCAGCGCCGCCGGGGGGGGGCTTGATGAGCAGTTCTTC.

The rearrangement uses TRBV15 and TRBJ2-7; D unclear. The germline V and J ends were trimmed by 0 bases and 3 bases, with 9 bases remaining between them. The CDR3 consists of 14 residues. Germline CDR1 reads LNHNV; CDR2 reads YYDKDF (reference sequence). The CDR3 reads CATSRDRTIYEQYF. The CDR3 DNA reads as TGTGCCACCAGCAGAGATAGAACTATCTACGAGCAGTACTTC. The full variable domain, completed using reference TRBV15 and TRBJ2-7, is DAMVIQNPRYQVTQFGKPVTLSCSQTLNHNVMYWYQQKSSQAPKLLFHYYDKDFNNEADTPDNFQSRRPNTSFCFLDIRSPGLGDTAMYLCATSRDRTIYEQYFGPGTRLTVT.

The V and J genes are TRBV7-2 and TRBJ2-5; 8 bases agree with TRBD2. Germline V gives CDR1 SGHTA, CDR2 FQGNSA. This CDR3 spans 16 amino acids. J lost 1 base, V lost 5 bases, and 9 bases had no gene match. The CDR3 sequence: CASSPGGDEAQETQYF. CDR3 in DNA: TGTGCCAGCAGCCCGGGGGGGGACGAGGCCCAAGAGACCCAGTACTTC.

There are a few counts of this clone. The chain uses TRBV2 and TRBJ2-1; D might be TRBD1 (6 bases). The CDR3 length is 14 residues. V was cut by 6 bases and J by 6 bases, with 15 bases left in between. Per germline, CDR1 SNHLY and CDR2 FYNNEI. The CDR3 sequence: CASRERTDINEQFF. The CDR3 DNA sequence: TGTGCCAGCAGGGAAAGGACAGACATCAATGAGCAGTTCTTC.

The rearrangement uses TRBV2 and TRBJ1-1; possibly TRBD1 for D (5 bases). The CDR3 loop spans 13 amino acids. Germline V gene lookup returns CDR1 SNHLY and CDR2 FYNNEI. V dropped 4 bases and J dropped 5 bases, with 11 bases sitting between them. CDR3 in DNA: TGTGCCAGCAGTGTTGGGGGGGGGACTGAAGCTTTCTTT. This encodes CASSVGGGTEAFF.

The J gene is TRBJ2-5, the V gene TRBV11-2; 12 bases agree with TRBD2. The CDR3 totals 15 residues. The germline CDR1 and CDR2 sequences are SGHAT and FQNNGV. The trim removed 0 bases at V and 9 bases at J, leaving 5 bases unmatched. The CDR3, as DNA: TGTGCCAGCAGCTTAGATCCACTAGCGGGAGGAGCCCAGTACTTC. Its translation: CASSLDPLAGGAQYF.

The chain couples TRBV19 to TRBJ2-1; 9 nucleotides align to TRBD2. The germline V gene encodes CDR1 LNHDA and CDR2 SQIVND (reference sequence). There are 14 residues in the CDR3. With 4 bases clipped from V and 3 bases from J, the junction kept 1 base outside the gene matches. The CDR3 sequence is CASSSSGSYNEQFF. The CDR3 nucleotides are TGTGCCAGTAGTAGTAGCGGGAGCTACAATGAGCAGTTCTTC.

The rearrangement uses TRBV2 and TRBJ2-2; 9 nucleotides match TRBD1. This CDR3 region has 15 residues. Unmatched junction bases numbered 5, after V lost 6 bases and J lost 3 bases. CDR1 SNHLY and CDR2 FYNNEI come from the germline V gene. The DNA for the CDR3 is TGTGCCAGCAGCCTAAGACAGGGGGACACCGGGGAGCTGTTTTTT. Translating it yields CASSLRQGDTGELFF.

V and J are TRBV15 and TRBJ2-7, with 7 bases fitting TRBD2. The CDR3 length is 12 residues. Germline values: CDR1 LNHNV, CDR2 YYDKDF (reference sequence). J gave up 5 bases and V 5 bases, and 3 bases lay outside the gene matches. The CDR3 sequence is CATSQRGDEQYF. CDR3 coding DNA: TGTGCCACCAGCCAGCGGGGCGACGAGCAGTACTTC.

The J gene is TRBJ2-7, the V gene TRBV6-7; 8 nucleotides match TRBD2. TRBV6-7 qualifies as an ORF whose function is uncertain. The CDR3 has 13 residues. With V trimmed by 6 bases and J by 6 bases, 7 bases remained unmatched. The CDR3 loop is CASSPVAGTEQYF. CDR3 in DNA: TGTGCCAGCAGCCCTGTAGCGGGAACCGAGCAGTACTTC.

This clone was picked up a small number of times. J is TRBJ1-2 and V is TRBV6-5, with D perhaps matching TRBD1 (5 bases). V gave up 2 bases and J gave up 4 bases, with 8 bases separating them. CDR3 length: 13 residues. From germline, CDR1 is MNHEY and CDR2 SVGAGI. CDR3 residues: CASSYRGGYGYTF. As DNA, the CDR3 is TGTGCCAGCAGTTACCGCGGGGGCTATGGCTACACCTTC.

This chain joins TRBV14 and TRBJ2-3, with TRBD2 matching 8 bases. The germline gives CDR1 SGHDN, CDR2 FVKESK. J was trimmed by 7 bases and V by 1 base; bases with no gene match: 4. The CDR3 is made up of 14 amino acids. CDR3 bases: TGTGCCAGCAGCCAAGCGCGGGGGGCTAATACGCAGTATTTT. Its protein product is CASSQARGANTQYF.

This chain joins TRBV4-1 and TRBJ2-2; no clear D. Trimming shortened V by 4 bases and J by 4 bases, and 4 bases separated the two germline ends. The CDR3 extends over 12 amino acids. Germline V gene data show CDR1 as MGHRA and CDR2 as YSYEKL. In DNA form, the CDR3 reads TGCGCCAGCAGCCCAGGCACCGGGGAGCTGTTTTTT. It specifies CASSPGTGELFF.

This clone was seen only once. V and J are TRBV5-6 and TRBJ2-3, with TRBD1 identical over 8 bases. The CDR3 is 19 amino acids. Unmatched junction bases numbered 13, after V lost 1 base and J lost 0 bases. Germline values: CDR1 SGHDT, CDR2 YYEEEE. CDR3 coding DNA: TGTGCCAGCAGCTTGTACAGGGGGGCCGGAGGACCCAGCACAGATACGCAGTATTTT. Encoded protein: CASSLYRGAGGPSTDTQYF.

CDR3 in DNA: TGCAGCGTGACGACAGGGAATAATTCACCCCTCCACTTT. Translation: CSVTTGNNSPLHF. The chain couples TRBV29-1 to TRBJ1-6; TRBD1 matches 7 bases. The CDR3 loop spans 13 amino acids. Germline CDR1 SQVTM, CDR2 ANQGSEA. The V segment lost 6 bases and the J segment 5 bases; nucleotides outside the gene matches: 4.

V usage is TRBV5-1 and J usage is TRBJ2-3; 13 bases match TRBD2. V gave up 4 bases and J gave up 2 bases; unmatched junction bases: 10. In germline, CDR1 is SGHRS, CDR2 YFSETQ. The CDR3 loop spans 18 amino acids. The CDR3 region has the DNA TGCGCCAGCAGCGTGACATGGACTAGCGGGGGTTCCACAGATACGCAGTATTTT. It specifies CASSVTWTSGGSTDTQYF.

The chain's CDR3 is CASSFDWKVSTDTQYF. CDR3 nucleotides: TGTGCCAGCAGCTTCGACTGGAAGGTGAGCACAGATACGCAGTATTTT. The V call is TRBV7-2, the J call TRBJ2-3, with D unclear. V gave up 3 bases and J gave up 0 bases, with 13 bases separating them. Germline lookup yields CDR1 SGHTA and CDR2 FQGNSA. CDR3 length: 16 amino acids. The full variable domain, with the rest looked up from reference TRBV7-2 and TRBJ2-3, is GAGVSQSPSNKVTEKGKDVELRCDPISGHTALYWYRQSLGQGLEFLIYFQGNSAPDKSGLPSDRFSAERTGGSVSTLTIQRTQQEDSAVYLCASSFDWKVSTDTQYFGPGTRLTVL.